Given below is one T cell receptor (beta chain) in context. Its antigen remains undetermined. The input lacks base qualities; no much larger clone sits a single base away. The cohort included some 30 patients with locally advanced or metastatic urothelial carcinoma who were treated at Memorial Sloan Kettering on a trial protocol. Peripheral blood mononuclear cells were collected pretreatment and during treatment, with between 1 and 8 total time points obtained per patient. The Qiagen DNeasy Blood extraction kit was used to purify genomic DNA from total PBMCs and tumor samples. PBMCs were collected pretreatment and during treatment and were isolated and stored as previously described. Each PCR received spiked-in synthetic TCR analog templates so that absolute template abundance could be estimated from read counts. Using the immunoSEQ assay, TCRbeta CDR3 regions were amplified from genomic DNA with bias-controlled V and J gene primers. Rearranged TCRbeta segments were sequenced at approximately 20X coverage. In the authors' own workflow: Sequencing errors were corrected by clustering and CDR3s were annotated against IMGT to assign V, D and J genes. Downstream analyses used only productive TCRbeta rearrangements and left out out-of-frame or stop-codon sequences. To compute clonality, Shannon entropy was normalized by the log of the number of unique productive sequences and then subtracted from one. Fisher's exact test with Benjamini-Hochberg correction, using a cutoff of adjusted p below 0.01, was how clones that differed between time points or between blood and tumor were identified. The table comes from immuneACCESS by way of TCRdb, which keeps in-frame sequences with V and J called. Part of the clones is missing from these tables; in studies checked, under half for an unresolved V gene and the rest for unknown reasons. V and J calls and clone size come straight from that table; D and trimming were deduced from the DNA. This sample has approximately 110,000 clones in its table, and around 85% of those were observed once. The top ten constitute approximately 2.4% of the sample.

The CDR3 holds 14 amino acids from the cysteine to the phenylalanine. Of the read, only the CDR3 DNA is kept; its 42 bases are in frame from base 1. Trimming removed 2 bases from V and 6 bases from J, leaving 13 bases between the germline ends. As encoded in the germline V gene (reference sequence), CDR1 is LNHDA while CDR2 is SQIVND. The data are from a study of PD-L1 blockade in urothelial cancer (dated by TCRdb to 2016 to 2017). About the full investigation: All patients started therapy in the mid-2010s and received atezolizumab 1,200 mg intravenously every 3 weeks. About 90% of the 29 patients were males with bladder-origin urothelial cancer, and about 65% of the roughly 30 reported a prior smoking history. Patients had an ECOG performance status of 0 or 1 and had received between 0 and 3 prior chemotherapy regimens. Pretreatment blood TCR-seq was available for nearly 30 patients, at least one posttreatment blood collection was obtained for around 25 patients, and tumor TCR-seq was available for around 25 patients. Progression-free survival longer than 6 months counted as durable clinical benefit, and TCR features were additionally tested against both progression-free and overall survival. In the same patients who had TCR sequencing, pretreatment tumors also underwent whole exome sequencing and RNA sequencing. Roughly 9 patients reached durable clinical benefit, while 20 to 25 patients did not. TCR sequencing covered pretreatment tumor samples and matched, serially collected peripheral blood taken before and after atezolizumab treatment. Blood samples were analyzed at 3 weeks after treatment start (second dose) and at 6 weeks after treatment start. Blood samples gave median yields of roughly 150,000 T cells and some 84,000 unique TCRs, along with a median clonality of around 0.075. The study, an exploratory multi-omic analysis, examined somatic, immune and clinical correlates of response to PD-L1 blockade with atezolizumab in urothelial cancer.

Results the study describes overall, beyond this receptor: Patients with durable benefit showed greater expansion of tumor-associated TCR clones in peripheral blood 3 weeks after starting treatment (n ≈ 20, p = 0.022). Improved progression-free and overall survival was found to be associated with pretreatment peripheral blood TCR clonality below the median. Because the sample size was small (n ≈ 30) and many of the analyses were exploratory, the results are meant to be hypothesis-generating.

The sequence joins TRBV19 to TRBJ2-5; the D segment could be TRBD1, given 5 matching bases. Sequences were derived from PBMCs, sampled around atezolizumab (anti-PD-L1) treatment. This clonotype originated in a man over 45 with urothelial cancer. The DNA is TGTGCCAGTAGTATAAGCGCCAGGGCAAAGACCCAGTACTTC. Its amino acids are CASSISARAKTQYF.